This T cell receptor beta chain was identified in a study of cytomegalovirus exposure and HLA in healthy donors. Primers for the PCR totalled 60 Vbeta and 13 Jbeta. Here immunoSEQ multiplex PCR was the method, and the copy in TCRdb shows in-frame clones only, minus some. Its table records 200,000 or so clones. The sample comprised PBMCs. This receptor was obtained from a boy aged 5-17 years in good health and CMV-seronegative.

CDR3 amino acids: CASSARTGVLYF. The CDR3 nucleotides are TGTGCCAGCAGCGCCCGGACAGGGGTGCTCTACTTC. V gene TRBV7-6 combines with J gene TRBJ2-4, with 9 bases that match TRBD1. J was trimmed by 16 bases and V by 5 bases; bases with no gene match: 9. CDR3 length: 12 amino acids. Germline CDR1 reads SGHVS; CDR2 reads FNYEAQ.